This T cell receptor beta chain appears in the sequencing data of a study of blood T cells in healthy people across ages (dated by TCRdb to about 2015). Describing the broader study: In model experiments, template switching captured roughly one uniquely barcoded TCR beta cDNA molecule for every two T cells. Using deep sequencing normalized with unique cDNA molecular identifiers, the study measured how TCR beta repertoire diversity changes with age. The donors were divided into four age groups: young (average around 17 years), middle-aged (almost 40), aged (around 67) and long-lived (82). To avoid experimental bias, donors of different ages were randomly spread across the sequencing lanes. For two donors (one aged 18 to 29 and one aged 80 or older), the study analyzed two additional independent replicas of 1 million unique cDNA reads from the same blood draw.

Library creation used 5' RACE. The sequencer was an Illumina HiSeq 2500. A second about 7 to 12 cycle PCR used a sample-barcoded 5' primer and a J-beta primer mix. A unique molecular identifier was introduced onto each TCR beta cDNA molecule by a template-switch 5' adaptor carrying 12 random nucleotides. Each sample yielded at least 3 million CDR3-containing paired-end reads. The Mint cDNA synthesis kit, primed by a TRBC-specific oligonucleotide, was used to synthesize first-strand cDNA from all RNA. After uracil-DNA glycosylase treatment, a first 18-cycle PCR used universal primers M1SS and BC2_uni_R on all cDNA. The published analysis was carried out like this. Each sample was normalized by randomly selecting 1 million high-quality reads, each carrying a distinct molecular identifier. Reads sharing molecular identifiers were discarded rather than binned into consensus sequences. MiTCR, with a Q25 quality threshold and the strictest error-elimination algorithm, was used for CDR3 identification, clonotype clustering and error correction. Lower-bound total TCR beta diversity was estimated with a nonparametric unseen species model using Euler transformation. TCRdb reprocessing: public reads trimmed at Q25 with fastp, clones called with MiXCR, in-frame beta chains kept. CDR3 protein duplicates are merged, each entry listing the most common genes and DNA. What appears here as the V and J calls and clone size reflects TCRdb's work, not the paper's. The sample records approximately 1,100,000 distinct CDR3 sequences, 40% to 45% of which are singletons. Jointly, the top ten make up over 15% of the sample.

Details on this clonotype: The antigen it binds to is not known. Base quality data are lacking; no much larger clone is found one base away.

Systemically healthy Caucasian individuals from Russia, 35 to 40 in total and aged 6 to 90 years, were included as donors. Around 10 milliliters of peripheral blood were collected from each donor into EDTA-treated Vacutainer tubes. Ficoll-Paque density-gradient centrifugation was used to isolate PBMCs, with at least 6 million obtained per sample. Total RNA, at least 6 micrograms per sample, was extracted from PBMCs with Trizol reagent. For every donor, an aliquot of PBMCs went through flow cytometry to measure the percentages of naive CD45RAhigh/CD27high T cells. The CDR3 contains 14 residues, cysteine and phenylalanine counted. The kept DNA is CDR3 alone, 42 bases in frame from the first base. Results and caveats for the whole study, not just this receptor: Observed TCR beta diversity per million T cells fell roughly linearly with age, and a significant reduction was already apparent by age around 39. Estimates of total diversity based on one million sequenced T cells were regarded as lower bounds and as underestimates. Compared with the aged group, more naive CD4+ T cells, fewer expanded clones and increased TCR diversity were shown by the long-lived group, suggesting age selection. Observed TCR beta diversity correlated strongly with the percentage of naive T cells measured by flow cytometry. Because the CMV infection status of the donors was unknown, age-related changes in expanded clonotypes may potentially have been confounded. Conclusive comparison of naive and antigen-experienced compartments was prevented by the profiling of bulk unsorted PBMCs.

The sequenced sample consisted of blood. The sequence came from a woman in her sixties in good health. The rearranged segments are TRBV21-1 and TRBJ1-2; the D call in the table, TRBD1, was not verified against the DNA. TRBV21-1 is recorded as a pseudogene. The CDR3 region: CASSLPGHPYGYTF. The nucleotide sequence is TGTGCCAGCAGCTTACCGGGACACCCCTATGGCTACACCTTC.